The clone carrying this TCR beta chain was recorded once. Its specificity is not known. This specimen comes from a study of type 1 and type 2 diabetes patients. Across the whole study: Participants included type 1 and type 2 diabetes patients plus nondiabetic controls. General study points: Unmatched age and gender across groups might bias interpretation.

CDR1 and CDR2 from the germline V gene are DFQATT and SNEGSKA (reference sequence). This CDR3 comprises 16 residues. PCR was run on genomic DNA. Amplification of the beta chain CDR3 used 30 forward and 13 reverse multiplex primers. TCRdb re-called the multiplex PCR reads with MiXCR, one entry per CDR3 protein. The data contain about 290,000 distinct CDR3 sequences, over 45% of them singletons. Standard classification criteria confirmed type 1 or type 2 diabetes in all patients. Anyone with other autoimmune disease or infection in the prior four weeks was excluded. This clonotype was obtained from a man younger than 35 with type 2 diabetes. Input material: peripheral blood mononuclear cells (PBMCs). The chain uses TRBV20-1 and TRBJ2-5; possible D gene TRBD2, 5 bases. Judging by the DNA end, TRBJ2-1 fits better; the J call may be wrong. The DNA for the CDR3 is TGCAGTGCTAGAAGTTTGAGCAGCGGTAGCCCGAATGAGCAGTTCTTC. This encodes CSARSLSSGSPNEQFF.